A single sample gave rise to the 17 T cell receptor beta chains below, sequenced in a study of T-cell reconstitution after alpha-beta-depleted transplantation in children. Unique molecular identifiers featured in how the TCRbeta library was prepared. TCRdb itself ran the PCR reads through MiXCR, one entry per CDR3 protein. Of 350,000 to 450,000 distinct CDR3 sequences listed, over 20% are singletons. The starting material was PBMCs from the stem cell graft donor, obtained from the stem cell graft. The receptors shown here come from a human donor who donated a stem cell graft to a child with acute myeloid leukemia.

This chain joins TRBV7-8 and TRBJ2-7, with D uncertain. Germline assignment: CDR1 SGHVS and CDR2 FQNEAQ. V lost 0 bases to trimming and J lost 1 base, with 13 bases between them. The CDR3 contains 16 residues. CDR3 nucleotides: TGTGCCAGCAGCTTAGCGTACCCCATGGAGTCCTACGAGCAGTACTTC. It yields the protein CASSLAYPMESYEQYF.

V usage is TRBV4-2 and J usage is TRBJ1-4; D call uncertain. Germline CDR1 and CDR2: LGHNA and YNFKEQ. The CDR3 covers 16 residues. With 6 bases removed from V and 5 bases from J, the gap between germline ends came to 19 bases. Here the CDR3 DNA reads TGTGCCAGCAGGGGCGCCCAAATGGGGATGAATGAAAAACTGTTTTTT. Translating it yields CASRGAQMGMNEKLFF.

Comments on this clonotype: No conserved phenylalanine or tryptophan ends this CDR3, so it is likely a read error. This chain links TRBV28 with TRBJ2-1; the D is unclear. In germline, CDR1 is MDHEN, CDR2 SYDVKM. The CDR3 length is 13 residues. V was shortened by 11 bases and J by 7 bases, with 18 bases between the two germline ends. The CDR3 DNA is TGTGCCGCTAATAGGGCAGCCCCTAATGAGCAGTTCTAC. Protein product: CAANRAAPNEQFY.

The chain links TRBV12-3 or TRBV12-4 to TRBJ2-1; D not certain. This CDR3 has 16 residues. V was pared by 3 bases and J by 1 base, with 13 bases between. The CDR3, as DNA: TGTGCCAGCAGTTTTTCCCTCGCGGAATCCTACAATGAGCAGTTCTTC. This encodes CASSFSLAESYNEQFF.

At least ten counts were recorded for this clonotype. The chain recombines TRBV24-1 with TRBJ2-1, with D maybe TRBD1 (5 bases). Germline CDR1 is KGHDR and CDR2 is SFDVKD. Trimming stripped 9 bases from V and 7 bases from J, with 9 bases between. The CDR3 has 11 residues. The CDR3 DNA reads TGTGCCACCCCAGGGCGTAATGAGCAGTTCTTC. Encoded protein: CATPGRNEQFF.

This clonotype was seen a few times. V and J are TRBV18 and TRBJ2-1, with a possible D match to TRBD2 (6 bases). V was trimmed by 6 bases and J by 9 bases, leaving 12 bases between them. In germline, CDR1 is KGHSH, CDR2 LQKENI. This CDR3 region has 12 residues. CDR3 sequence (DNA): TGTGCCAGCTCCGTGGGGGGAGGTGAGCAGTTCTTC. This codes for CASSVGGGEQFF.

This clonotype was seen a handful of times. The V and J genes are TRBV4-2 and TRBJ2-1, with D possibly being TRBD1 (6 bases). CDR3 length: 16 residues. Germline V gene lookup returns CDR1 LGHNA and CDR2 YNFKEQ. Trimming took 2 bases from V and 0 from J, leaving 11 bases between them. Here the CDR3 DNA reads TGTGCCAGCAGCCAACAGACAGGCAGCTCCTACAATGAGCAGTTCTTC. Amino acids: CASSQQTGSSYNEQFF.

This chain joins TRBV12-3 or TRBV12-4 and TRBJ2-7, with a tentative D call TRBD2 (6 bases). V was pared by 4 bases and J by 0 bases, with 13 bases between. The CDR3 is 15 residues long. The CDR3 DNA is TGTGCCAGCAGTTCCCCGGGACTGAGCTCCTACGAGCAGTACTTC. It specifies CASSSPGLSSYEQYF.

This clonotype has a handful of counts. The rearrangement links TRBV6-5 to TRBJ1-5; D gene unclear. The V and J ends lost 2 bases and 0 bases respectively, with 17 bases between them. CDR1 is MNHEY and CDR2 is SVGAGI in the germline V gene. CDR3 size: 18 residues. The CDR3 DNA is TGTGCCAGCAGTTACGGGCAGCGGAACAGATATAGCAATCAGCCCCAGCATTTT. Translation: CASSYGQRNRYSNQPQHF.

This sequence joins TRBV5-1 and TRBJ2-1, with D possibly being TRBD2 (6 bases). CDR3 size: 16 residues. Germline CDR1 SGHRS, CDR2 YFSETQ. Trimming took 0 bases from V and 2 from J, leaving 12 bases between them. The CDR3 nucleotides read TGCGCCAGCAGCTTGGCGGGCGGGACCCCCTACAATGAGCAGTTCTTC. As protein: CASSLAGGTPYNEQFF.

The chain employs TRBV20-1 and TRBJ1-2; D is ambiguous. The CDR3 has 11 residues. With 4 bases removed from V and 14 bases from J, the gap between germline ends came to 17 bases. Germline V CDR1 and CDR2: DFQATT, SNEGSKA (reference sequence). The CDR3 coding sequence is TGCAGTGCTATTGTGGGCGGAACGAGTACCTTC. Protein product: CSAIVGGTSTF.

V gene TRBV4-2 combines with J gene TRBJ1-1; 7 bases are a match to TRBD1. Germline values: CDR1 LGHNA, CDR2 YNFKEQ. CDR3 length equals 14 residues. The V segment lost 1 base and the J segment 8 bases; nucleotides outside the gene matches: 7. The CDR3 is CASSQAGQDREAFF. The CDR3 DNA is TGTGCCAGCAGCCAAGCTGGACAGGATAGGGAAGCTTTCTTT.

The V and J genes are TRBV29-1 and TRBJ2-1; D is possibly TRBD1 or TRBD2 (6 bases each). CDR1 SQVTM and CDR2 ANQGSEA come from the germline V gene. This CDR3 has 11 amino acids. V lost 7 bases and J 15 bases, leaving 19 bases between the germline ends. In nucleotides, the CDR3 is TGCAGCGCCGAAGGGGGGAAATTCACGTTCTTC. Its translation is CSAEGGKFTFF.

The sample holds many counts of this clonotype. The rearrangement links TRBV20-1 to TRBJ2-7; 11 positions match TRBD2. The CDR3 contains 13 residues. The V segment lost 6 bases and the J segment 5 bases; nucleotides outside the gene matches: 6. Germline assignment: CDR1 DFQATT and CDR2 SNEGSKA (reference sequence). In DNA, the CDR3 is TGCAGTGCCATTAGCGGGAGGGCCCACGAGCAGTACTTC. Amino acid sequence: CSAISGRAHEQYF.

This clonotype has more than one count but fewer than ten. The chain combines TRBV20-1 with TRBJ2-5; 8 nucleotides align to TRBD2. After removal of 3 bases from V and 5 bases from J, the junction contained 5 bases not matched to a gene. CDR3 length equals 13 residues. The germline CDR1 and CDR2 sequences are DFQATT and SNEGSKA (reference sequence). The CDR3 region has the DNA TGCAGTGCTAGTTCCGGGGGGGGCGAGACCCAGTACTTC. As protein: CSASSGGGETQYF.

The chain carries TRBV6-5 and TRBJ2-7; no reliable D call. Per germline, CDR1 MNHEY and CDR2 SVGAGI. The V end lost 2 bases, the J end lost 6 bases, and 14 bases lay between the germline ends. The CDR3 loop spans 14 amino acids. The CDR3 spells CASSYDPDSVEQYF. CDR3 nucleotide sequence: TGTGCCAGCAGTTACGATCCAGATTCGGTCGAGCAGTACTTC.

This clonotype occurred many times. This chain links TRBV4-2 with TRBJ2-2; possibly TRBD1 for D (6 bases). The ends were cut back, 8 bases at V and 4 bases at J, with 23 bases in the middle. Germline-derived CDR1 and CDR2 are LGHNA and YNFKEQ. This CDR3 spans 17 amino acids. CDR3 DNA: TGTGCCAGCTACCCAGCGGTAACAGGGACGAGCACCGGGGAGCTGTTTTTT. This encodes CASYPAVTGTSTGELFF.